Listed below are T cell receptor beta chains from one sample, sequenced in a study of T cells after yellow fever vaccination. In TCRdb, the 5' RACE reads were re-called with MiXCR into one record per CDR3 protein. The top ten hold more than 20% of the sample, which has some 350,000 distinct CDR3 sequences, around 3.9% seen once. The material was PBMCs, obtained 5 days after the yellow fever booster vaccination. All receptors come from a man aged 18 to 29 who received the YFV17D yellow fever vaccine. Both conserved end residues are part of each CDR3. A D gene is named only where the DNA matches it firmly. Some rows have no size entry. The others give once, few or many, or a class for an expanded clone.

TRBV13	NA	TRBD2	TRBJ2-3	CASSQPGLAGNF	TGTGCCAGCAGTCAGCCGGGACTAGCTGGAAATTTT
TRBV5-1	many	TRBD2	TRBJ2-5	CASSYTGTRGETQYF	TGCGCCAGCAGCTATACCGGGACTAGGGGAGAGACCCAGTACTTC
TRBV2	few	NA	TRBJ1-1	CASSGTGARTEAFF	TGTGCCAGCAGTGGTACTGGGGCGCGGACTGAAGCTTTCTTT
TRBV5-1	few	TRBD1	TRBJ2-1	CASSRDRAHNEQFF	TGCGCCAGCAGTAGGGACAGGGCGCACAATGAGCAGTTCTTC
TRBV10-3	few	NA	TRBJ1-2	CAISPGFYGYTF	TGTGCCATCAGTCCAGGGTTCTATGGCTACACCTTC
TRBV20-1	NA	NA	TRBJ1-1	CSARQGFTEAFF	TGCAGTGCTAGGCAGGGTTTCACTGAAGCTTTCTTT
TRBV4-1	many	TRBD2	TRBJ2-1	CASSHRGVGNEQFF	TGCGCCAGCAGCCACCGGGGGGTGGGCAATGAGCAGTTCTTC
TRBV12-3/TRBV12-4	few	NA	TRBJ1-2	CASSLGPGIWDYTF	TGTGCCAGCAGTTTGGGACCCGGGATCTGGGACTACACCTTC
TRBV2	many	NA	TRBJ2-1	CASDGGGDEQFF	TGTGCCAGCGACGGAGGGGGAGATGAGCAGTTCTTC
TRBV7-2	few	NA	TRBJ2-2	CASSSSYAGELFF	TGTGCCAGCAGCTCCTCTTACGCCGGGGAGCTGTTTTTT
TRBV20-1	few	TRBD1	TRBJ2-5	CSASTGKETQYF	TGCAGTGCCTCGACAGGGAAGGAGACCCAGTACTTC
TRBV24-1	NA	TRBD2	TRBJ2-1	CATSDFGAGGHNEQFF	TGTGCCACCAGTGATTTTGGTGCGGGGGGGCATAATGAGCAGTTCTTC
TRBV9	few	NA	TRBJ1-6	CASSVVGDNSPLHF	TGTGCCAGCAGCGTAGTTGGCGACAATTCACCCCTCCACTTT
TRBV7-6	NA	NA	TRBJ1-3	CASSLDRSSGNTIYF	TGTGCCAGCAGCTTAGACAGGAGCTCTGGAAACACCATATATTTT
TRBV15	NA	NA	TRBJ2-2	CATSTGGEDTGELFF	TGTGCCACCAGCACAGGGGGGGAGGACACCGGGGAGCTGTTTTTT
TRBV10-2	few	TRBD1	TRBJ1-4	CASSDGTGGGEKLFF	TGCGCCAGCAGTGATGGGACAGGGGGCGGTGAAAAACTGTTTTTT
TRBV5-1	many	NA	TRBJ2-2	CASSLDGPNTGELFF	TGCGCCAGCAGCTTGGACGGACCTAACACCGGGGAGCTGTTTTTT
TRBV5-1	many	NA	TRBJ1-1	CASRGGRSTEAFF	TGCGCCTCCCGGGGGGGCCGGAGCACTGAAGCTTTCTTT
TRBV5-1	many	NA	TRBJ1-6	CASRQIPTSPLHF	TGCGCCAGCCGACAGATCCCTACATCACCCCTCCACTTT
TRBV20-1	many	TRBD2	TRBJ2-1	CSALTSGNYNEQFF	TGCAGTGCTTTGACTAGCGGGAACTACAATGAGCAGTTCTTC
TRBV5-1	many	NA	TRBJ1-4	CASSSPDSGGEKLFF	TGCGCCAGCAGCTCGCCGGACTCTGGGGGAGAAAAACTGTTTTTT
TRBV30	NA	NA	TRBJ1-1	CAWSIRSTEAFF	TGTGCCTGGAGTATAAGGAGCACTGAAGCTTTCTTT
TRBV20-1	NA	NA	TRBJ2-1	CSARGLGAGNEQFF	TGCAGTGCTAGGGGTTTGGGGGCCGGAAATGAGCAGTTCTTC
TRBV12-3/TRBV12-4	few	TRBD2	TRBJ2-7	CASSFGLAAYEQYF	TGTGCCAGCAGTTTTGGACTAGCCGCCTACGAGCAGTACTTC
TRBV7-2	many	NA	TRBJ1-4	CASSLGPQGIEKLFF	TGTGCCAGCAGCTTGGGCCCTCAGGGGATTGAAAAACTGTTTTTT
TRBV12-3/TRBV12-4	few	NA	TRBJ1-2	CASSPTPVTMGYTF	TGTGCCAGCAGCCCCACACCCGTAACTATGGGCTACACCTTC
TRBV7-2	few	NA	TRBJ2-6	CASSPRSRQRDSGANVLTF	TGTGCCAGCAGCCCCAGGTCAAGACAGAGGGACTCTGGGGCCAACGTCCTGACTTTC
TRBV12-3/TRBV12-4	NA	NA	TRBJ2-2	CASSRANTGELFF	TGTGCCAGCAGTCGCGCGAACACCGGGGAGCTGTTTTTT
TRBV7-9	few	TRBD2	TRBJ2-1	CASGLAGVGQFF	TGTGCCAGCGGACTAGCGGGGGTGGGGCAGTTCTTC
TRBV20-1	few	NA	TRBJ2-2	CSAALATGTGELFF	TGCAGTGCAGCCCTCGCCACAGGGACCGGGGAGCTGTTTTTT
TRBV30	NA	TRBD2	TRBJ2-2	CACPRDSGGGGELFF	TGTGCCTGCCCTCGGGATAGCGGGGGCGGCGGGGAGCTGTTTTTT
TRBV7-9	few	TRBD2	TRBJ2-3	CASSSGLAGTQYF	TGTGCCAGCAGCTCGGGACTAGCGGGTACGCAGTATTTT
TRBV3-1	few	NA	TRBJ1-1	CASSQVGVIGDTEAFF	TGTGCCAGCAGCCAAGTGGGGGTCATTGGGGACACTGAAGCTTTCTTT
TRBV10-3	few	NA	TRBJ1-1	CAIRMVENTEAFF	TGTGCCATCAGAATGGTTGAGAACACTGAAGCTTTCTTT
TRBV28	NA	NA	TRBJ1-1	CASRGADVMNTEAFF	TGTGCCAGCCGGGGGGCGGATGTTATGAACACTGAAGCTTTCTTT
TRBV24-1	NA	NA	TRBJ2-3	CATGDPRSQYF	TGTGCCACCGGGGATCCTAGGTCGCAGTATTTT
TRBV7-9	many	NA	TRBJ1-4	CASSLHARVGPKLFF	TGTGCCAGCAGCTTACACGCCCGAGTGGGGCCGAAACTGTTTTTT
TRBV12-3/TRBV12-4	few	NA	TRBJ1-2	CASSSNRRGYGYTF	TGTGCCAGCAGTTCAAACCGCCGCGGCTATGGCTACACCTTC
TRBV3-1	NA	NA	TRBJ2-7	CASSQTGPILSYEQYF	TGTGCCAGCAGCCAGACCGGGCCGATCCTCTCCTACGAGCAGTACTTC
TRBV7-2	many	NA	TRBJ2-1	CASSFLRGSLYNEQFF	TGTGCCAGCAGCTTCCTCAGGGGCAGCCTATACAATGAGCAGTTCTTC
TRBV6-6	NA	NA	TRBJ2-7	CASRLRKDSAYEQYF	TGTGCCAGCAGACTCCGGAAGGACAGTGCCTACGAGCAGTACTTC
TRBV15	NA	NA	TRBJ1-4	CATSRASLGGINEKLFF	TGTGCCACCAGCAGAGCAAGTTTGGGGGGCATTAATGAAAAACTGTTTTTT
TRBV20-1	few	NA	TRBJ1-1	CSAMRLGREETEAFF	TGCAGTGCTATGCGGTTAGGTAGGGAGGAGACTGAAGCTTTCTTT
TRBV29-1	few	NA	TRBJ1-1	CSVEDSGLENTEAFF	TGCAGCGTTGAAGATTCAGGGTTGGAGAACACTGAAGCTTTCTTT
TRBV30	few	NA	TRBJ1-1	CAWTKNTEAFF	TGTGCCTGGACAAAGAACACTGAAGCTTTCTTT
TRBV7-2	NA	TRBD1	TRBJ1-3	CASSLYSGTGGTGNTIYF	TGTGCCAGCAGCTTATATAGTGGGACAGGGGGCACTGGAAACACCATATATTTT
TRBV7-2	many	NA	TRBJ1-2	CASSSPYYGYTF	TGTGCCAGCAGCTCCCCTTACTATGGCTACACCTTC
TRBV30	NA	NA	TRBJ1-2	CAWRIGRMGGYTF	TGTGCCTGGAGAATTGGGCGCATGGGTGGCTACACCTTC
TRBV2	NA	NA	TRBJ1-1	CASRLWGGSEAFF	TGTGCCAGCAGGCTATGGGGGGGGTCTGAAGCTTTCTTT
TRBV4-3	many	NA	TRBJ1-5	CASSRNSERGPQHF	TGCGCCAGCAGCCGCAACAGTGAGAGAGGGCCCCAGCATTTT
TRBV5-1	few	TRBD1	TRBJ1-1	CASSPGTVPRMNTEAFF	TGCGCCAGCAGCCCGGGGACAGTGCCGAGGATGAACACTGAAGCTTTCTTT
TRBV20-1	few	TRBD1	TRBJ2-1	CSARAGQVYNEQFF	TGCAGTGCTAGAGCAGGACAGGTCTACAATGAGCAGTTCTTC
TRBV5-1	many	NA	TRBJ2-3	CASSLAGRGTDTQYF	TGCGCCAGCAGCTTGGCCGGCAGGGGCACAGATACGCAGTATTTT
TRBV5-6	many	NA	TRBJ2-5	CASSLVQGSETQYF	TGTGCCAGCAGCTTGGTTCAGGGTAGCGAGACCCAGTACTTC